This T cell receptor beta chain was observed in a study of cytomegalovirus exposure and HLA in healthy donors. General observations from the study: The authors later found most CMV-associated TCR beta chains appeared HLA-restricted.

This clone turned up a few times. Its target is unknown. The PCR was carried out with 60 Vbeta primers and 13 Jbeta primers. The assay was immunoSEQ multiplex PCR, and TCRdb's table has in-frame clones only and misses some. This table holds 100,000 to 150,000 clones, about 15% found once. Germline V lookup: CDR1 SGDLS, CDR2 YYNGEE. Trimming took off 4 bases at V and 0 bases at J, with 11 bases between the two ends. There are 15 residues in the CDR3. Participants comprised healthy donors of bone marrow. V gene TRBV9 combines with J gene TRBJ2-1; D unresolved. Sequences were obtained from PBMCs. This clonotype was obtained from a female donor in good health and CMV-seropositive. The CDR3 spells CASSSRLSSYNEQFF. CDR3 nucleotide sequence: TGTGCCAGCAGCTCACGACTGAGCTCCTACAATGAGCAGTTCTTC. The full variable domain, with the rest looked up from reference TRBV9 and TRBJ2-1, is DSGVTQTPKHLITATGQRVTLRCSPRSGDLSVYWYQQSLDQGLQFLIQYYNGEERAKGNILERFSAQQFPDLHSELNLSSLELGDSALYFCASSSRLSSYNEQFFGPGTRLTVL.